This T cell receptor beta chain appears in the sequencing data of a study of blood T cell repertoires in COVID-19. At the level of the study: The analysed material was cDNA or gDNA that came from T cells, B-cell-depleted T cells, or PBMCs.

Measured with immunoSEQ multiplex PCR; TCRdb has only the in-frame clones, and not every one. The table includes fewer than 250,000 clones, approximately 87% detected once. With 7 bases removed from V and 7 bases from J, the gap between germline ends came to 14 bases. CDR1 and CDR2 from the germline V gene are SGHRS and YFSETQ. The CDR3 spans 13 residues. What was sequenced was peripheral blood. The V and J genes are TRBV5-1 and TRBJ1-4; D remains unclear. This clonotype was obtained from a woman aged 70-85 years with active or convalescent COVID-19. The DNA of the CDR3 is TGCGCCAGCTCGACTCCCCAGCGTGAAAAACTGTTTTTT. Translation: CASSTPQREKLFF.